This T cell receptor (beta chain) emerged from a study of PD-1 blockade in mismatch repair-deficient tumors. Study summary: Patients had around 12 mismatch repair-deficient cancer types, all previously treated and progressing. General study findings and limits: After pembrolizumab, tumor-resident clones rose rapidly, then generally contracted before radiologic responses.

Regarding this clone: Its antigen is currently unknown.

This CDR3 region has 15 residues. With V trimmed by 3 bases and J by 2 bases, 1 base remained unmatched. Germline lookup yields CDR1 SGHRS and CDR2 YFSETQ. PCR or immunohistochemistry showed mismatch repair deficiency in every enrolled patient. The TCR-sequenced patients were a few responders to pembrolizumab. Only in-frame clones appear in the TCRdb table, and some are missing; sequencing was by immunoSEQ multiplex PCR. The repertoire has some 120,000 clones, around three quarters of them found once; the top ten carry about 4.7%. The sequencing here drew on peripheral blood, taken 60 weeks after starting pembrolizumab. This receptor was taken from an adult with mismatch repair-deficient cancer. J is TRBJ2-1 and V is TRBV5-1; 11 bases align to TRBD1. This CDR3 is CASSSGQGAYNEQFF. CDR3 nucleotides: TGCGCCAGCAGCTCGGGACAGGGGGCCTACAATGAGCAGTTCTTC.